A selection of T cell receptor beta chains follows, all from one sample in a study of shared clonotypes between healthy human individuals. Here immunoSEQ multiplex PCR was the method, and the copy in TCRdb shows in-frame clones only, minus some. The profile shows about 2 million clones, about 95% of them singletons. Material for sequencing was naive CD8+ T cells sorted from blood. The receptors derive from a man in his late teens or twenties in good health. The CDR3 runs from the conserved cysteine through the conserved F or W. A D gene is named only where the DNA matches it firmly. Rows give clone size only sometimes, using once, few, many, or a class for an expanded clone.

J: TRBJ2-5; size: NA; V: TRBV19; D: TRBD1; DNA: TGTGCCAGTAGTATAACAGGGGGGTGGGAGACCCAGTACTTC; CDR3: CASSITGGWETQYF
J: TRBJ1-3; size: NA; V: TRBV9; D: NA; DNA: TGTGCCAGCAGCCCTAGTTGGCCGAGGGACACCATATATTTT; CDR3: CASSPSWPRDTIYF
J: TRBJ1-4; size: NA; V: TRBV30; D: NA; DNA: TGTGCCTGGAGTGTGGCGGGGGAAAAACTGTTTTTT; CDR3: CAWSVAGEKLFF
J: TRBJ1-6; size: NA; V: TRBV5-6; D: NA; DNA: TGTGCCAGCAGCGCCGTCGGCCACGGAAGCTCCTATAATTCACCCCTCCACTTT; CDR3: CASSAVGHGSSYNSPLHF
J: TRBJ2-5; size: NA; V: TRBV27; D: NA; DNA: TGTGCCAGCAGTTTAGGCCCGGTTTACAGGGCGGCAGAGACCCAGTACTTC; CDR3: CASSLGPVYRAAETQYF
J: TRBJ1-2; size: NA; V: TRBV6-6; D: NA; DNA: TGTGCCAGCAGTTACTTAGGGGCCCCCTATGGCTACACCTTC; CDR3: CASSYLGAPYGYTF
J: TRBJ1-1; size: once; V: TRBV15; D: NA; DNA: TGTGCCACCAGCAGAGACCCGGGAGTGAACACTGAAGCTTTCTTT; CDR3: CATSRDPGVNTEAFF
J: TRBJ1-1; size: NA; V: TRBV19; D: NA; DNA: TGTGCCAGTAGTATAGGGGGGGATTATACTGAAGCTTTCTTT; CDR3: CASSIGGDYTEAFF
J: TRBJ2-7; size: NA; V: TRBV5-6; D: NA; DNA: TGTGCCAGCCGAGGGGGTGGAGGCGAGCAGTACTTC; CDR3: CASRGGGGEQYF
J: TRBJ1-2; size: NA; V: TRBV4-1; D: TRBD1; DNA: TGCGCCAGCAGCCTTTCTCAGGGGGACTATGGCTACACCTTC; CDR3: CASSLSQGDYGYTF
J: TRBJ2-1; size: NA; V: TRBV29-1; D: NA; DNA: TGCAGCGTAGAGAGCTCCTACAATGAGCAGTTCTTC; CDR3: CSVESSYNEQFF
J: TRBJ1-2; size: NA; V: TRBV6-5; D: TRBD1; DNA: TGTGCCAGCACCGGATCCGGGACAGCCTATGGCTACACCTTC; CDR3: CASTGSGTAYGYTF
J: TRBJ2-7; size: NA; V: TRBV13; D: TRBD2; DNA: TGTGCCAGCAGCACCCTAGCGGGAGCCCCCCACGAGCAGTACTTC; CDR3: CASSTLAGAPHEQYF
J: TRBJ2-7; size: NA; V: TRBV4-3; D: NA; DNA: TGCGCCAGCAGCCAAGAGGTGGGCCTGACCTACGAGCAGTACTTC; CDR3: CASSQEVGLTYEQYF
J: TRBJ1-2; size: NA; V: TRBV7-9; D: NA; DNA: NA; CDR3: CASSFGQGNTF
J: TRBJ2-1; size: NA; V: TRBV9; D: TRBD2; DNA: TGTGCCAGCAGCGTAGGACTAGCGGGAGGACGGACCTACAATGAGCAGTTCTTC; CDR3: CASSVGLAGGRTYNEQFF
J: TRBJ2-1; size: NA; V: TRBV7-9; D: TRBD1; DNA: TGTGCCAGCAGCTCAGCGGGACAGGGTACCTACAATGAGCAGTTCTTC; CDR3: CASSSAGQGTYNEQFF
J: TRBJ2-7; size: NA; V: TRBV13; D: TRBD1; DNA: TGTGCCAGCAGCTTACCGGGACAGAACTACGAGCAGTACTTC; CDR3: CASSLPGQNYEQYF
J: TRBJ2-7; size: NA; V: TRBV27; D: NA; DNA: TGTGCCAGCAGTTTGGGTATTAATACCGAGCAGTACTTC; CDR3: CASSLGINTEQYF
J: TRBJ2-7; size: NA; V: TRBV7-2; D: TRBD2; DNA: TGTGCCAGCAGCTCTGGACTAGCCTACGGCGACGAGCAGTACTTC; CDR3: CASSSGLAYGDEQYF
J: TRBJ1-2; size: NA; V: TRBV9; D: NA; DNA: TGTGCCAGCAGCGTAGGCGGCGTCTATGGCTACACCTTC; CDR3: CASSVGGVYGYTF
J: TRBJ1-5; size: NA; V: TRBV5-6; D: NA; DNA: TGTGCCAGCAGCTTTCAGGGGCCGGTGGGCAATCAGCCCCAGCATTTT; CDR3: CASSFQGPVGNQPQHF
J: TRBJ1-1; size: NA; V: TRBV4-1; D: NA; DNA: TGCGCCAGCCTAGGGGGGAGGTTCACTGAAGCTTTCTTT; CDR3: CASLGGRFTEAFF